Sequencing of this T cell receptor (beta chain) was carried out in a study of T-cell reconstitution after alpha-beta-depleted transplantation in children. TCRbeta library construction was performed incorporating unique molecular identifiers. TCRdb ran MiXCR on the PCR reads and lists one entry per CDR3 protein. The repertoire includes some 520,000 distinct CDR3 sequences, less than 35% of them detected once, and 2% to 2.5% sits in the top ten. In this sample, this clonotype turned up a few times. CDR3 size: 15 residues. The germline V gene has CDR1 DFQATT and CDR2 SNEGSKA (reference sequence). The ends were cut back, 5 bases at V and 4 bases at J, with 18 bases in the middle.

This sequence originates from a human donor who donated a stem cell graft to a child with aplastic anemia. The sample here was PBMCs from the stem cell graft donor, taken from the stem cell graft. This rearrangement joins TRBV20-1 to TRBJ1-3; no clear D gene. The CDR3 DNA follows: TGCAGTGCTTTTTCACACATAACGGGGGGAAACACCATATATTTT. This translates into CSAFSHITGGNTIYF.